These 5 T cell receptor beta chains share one sample of origin, sequenced in a study of beta chain features in type 1 diabetes. Of the isolated RNA, all was reverse transcribed, and so the sequenced material was expressed TCRB transcripts. This table comes from immunoSEQ multiplex PCR, and its TCRdb copy is limited to in-frame clones, with some not included. Of about 9,400 clones listed, 78% are singletons. Sequences were obtained from Tregs from blood. The receptors were sampled from a woman younger than 30 in good health.

This chain connects TRBV28 to TRBJ2-7, with D tentatively TRBD1 (6 bases). CDR3 length equals 15 residues. Germline V lookup: CDR1 MDHEN, CDR2 SYDVKM. Deletions cut 5 bases from V and 3 bases from J, with 17 bases between. The CDR3 region is CASSLRTVKGYEQYF. In DNA, the CDR3 is TGTGCCAGCAGTCTGCGGACAGTTAAAGGCTACGAGCAGTACTTC.

This rearrangement joins TRBV7-9 to TRBJ1-2; TRBD1 matches 10 bases. Per germline, CDR1 SEHNR and CDR2 FQNEAQ (reference sequence). The CDR3 runs to 14 residues. After removal of 5 bases from V and 5 bases from J, the junction contained 5 bases not matched to a gene. As DNA, the CDR3 is TGTGCCAGCAGCATGCGACAGGGGGCTTATGGCTACACCTTC. It specifies CASSMRQGAYGYTF.

CDR3 amino acids: CASRWTGSNEKLFF. In DNA, the CDR3 is TGCGCCAGCAGATGGACAGGCTCCAATGAAAAACTGTTTTTT. The genes are TRBV5-1 and TRBJ1-4, with 7 nucleotides matching TRBD1. Germline loops: CDR1 SGHRS, CDR2 YFSETQ. Trimming cost V 5 bases and J 5 bases; bases outside gene matches: 6. The CDR3 length is 14 residues.

In this sample, this clone turned up a few times. This rearrangement joins TRBV6-1 to TRBJ2-1; TRBD1 is a possible D gene (5 bases). V lost 6 bases and J 2 bases, leaving 5 bases between the germline ends. The germline gives CDR1 MNHNS, CDR2 SASEGT. The CDR3 spans 12 residues. Here the CDR3 reads CASSRAYNEQFF. The CDR3 nucleotides read TGTGCCAGCAGCAGGGCCTACAATGAGCAGTTCTTC.

J is TRBJ1-2 and V is TRBV5-6; 10 positions agree with TRBD1. Germline CDR1 is SGHDT and CDR2 is YYEEEE. The junction had 4 bases not matched to a gene; V was cut back by 3 bases and J by 5 bases. There are 14 residues in the CDR3. This chain's CDR3 is CASSSGTGAYGYTF. CDR3 DNA sequence: TGTGCCAGCAGCTCAGGGACAGGGGCGTATGGCTACACCTTC.